Sequencing of this T cell receptor (beta chain) was carried out in a study of T cells in women clearing cervical HPV infection. On the study more broadly: Case blood was drawn when the lesion was first found; control blood after infection became undetectable. Study-wide points: TRBV6-7 abundance was lower in cases than controls (around 0.11% versus 0.15%).

Repertoires were generated with immunoSEQ multiplex PCR, while TCRdb's copy carries only in-frame clones and drops some. This sample's clone table lists about 27,000 clones. Trimming took 3 bases from V and 7 from J, leaving 15 bases between them. Germline lookup yields CDR1 DFQATT and CDR2 SNEGSKA (reference sequence). There are 14 residues in the CDR3. Details on this clone: The target antigen is unknown. The missing CDR3 end, 3 residues past where the read stops, is filled in from the germline J gene.

The clonotype comes from a woman aged 18-70 years with a cervical HPV16 infection that either progressed to CIN3+ or cleared (not recorded which). This chain connects TRBV20-1 to TRBJ1-4; unclear D gene. Input material: blood buffy coat. Partial CDR3 DNA: TGCAGTGCTAGGCATGAGGGCCAGGCTGAAAAA. It translates to CSARHEGQAEK. From start to end, the CDR3 is CSARHEGQAEKLFF.